Included here is one TCR beta chain sequence, with context. This specimen comes from a study of blood T cell repertoires in COVID-19. Study-level background: Specimens from acute and convalescent COVID-19 originated in the United States, Italy and Spain. Nucleic acid was either cDNA or gDNA, and it came from T cells, B-cell-depleted T cells, or PBMCs.

The germline V gene encodes CDR1 SGHAT and CDR2 FQNNGV. This CDR3 is built from 13 residues. V lost 1 base, J lost 5 bases, and 8 bases lay in between. Original data processing: For nucleated cells, counts were estimated from reference gene primer amplification. Using immunoSEQ multiplex PCR, the repertoire was profiled, and TCRdb retains in-frame clones only, with some absent. That table furnishes V, J and clone size, whereas the DNA furnished D and trimming. The table lists around 250,000 clones, around 78% of them singletons. This sequence was found in a man between 60 and 70 years old who had recovered from COVID-19. The chain couples TRBV11-2 to TRBJ2-5, with unresolved D. The sequencing input was peripheral blood. The CDR3 region has the DNA TGTGCCAGCAGCTTAGGCTCCGGGGAGACCCAGTACTTC. This encodes CASSLGSGETQYF. Full variable domain (rest looked up from reference TRBV11-2 and TRBJ2-5): EAGVAQSPRYKIIEKRQSVAFWCNPISGHATLYWYQQILGQGPKLLIQFQNNGVVDDSQLPKDRFSAERLKGVDSTLKIQPAKLEDSAVYLCASSLGSGETQYFGPGTRLLVL.